The clone carrying this T cell receptor (beta chain) came up once. No antigen is known for it. Germline CDR1 SGHRS, CDR2 YFSETQ. The CDR3 totals 15 residues. Between the trimmed V and J ends, which lost 0 bases and 3 bases, there was a span of 10 bases. The sample originates from a study of shared clonotypes between healthy human individuals. Study-wide background: The study enrolled a couple of women and a few men aged 18 to 49. Study-level findings and limits: Represented genetic and exposure-history diversity was restricted by having few donors.

Produced via immunoSEQ multiplex PCR; TCRdb's table is partial and in-frame only. The table has about 460,000 clones, around 77% seen once. Caucasian adults residing in Nashville, Tennessee made up all the donors. Samples left unsorted employed around 95 million PBMCs for genomic DNA. The chain has TRBV5-1 and TRBJ2-1; D is ambiguous. The receptor's source is a woman aged 40 to 49 in good health. Some clones in this sample may be carry-over from other donors' samples. Sample: PBMCs. CDR3 protein: CASSLVSGNYNEQFF. CDR3 sequence (DNA): TGCGCCAGCAGCTTGGTTTCTGGGAACTACAATGAGCAGTTCTTC.